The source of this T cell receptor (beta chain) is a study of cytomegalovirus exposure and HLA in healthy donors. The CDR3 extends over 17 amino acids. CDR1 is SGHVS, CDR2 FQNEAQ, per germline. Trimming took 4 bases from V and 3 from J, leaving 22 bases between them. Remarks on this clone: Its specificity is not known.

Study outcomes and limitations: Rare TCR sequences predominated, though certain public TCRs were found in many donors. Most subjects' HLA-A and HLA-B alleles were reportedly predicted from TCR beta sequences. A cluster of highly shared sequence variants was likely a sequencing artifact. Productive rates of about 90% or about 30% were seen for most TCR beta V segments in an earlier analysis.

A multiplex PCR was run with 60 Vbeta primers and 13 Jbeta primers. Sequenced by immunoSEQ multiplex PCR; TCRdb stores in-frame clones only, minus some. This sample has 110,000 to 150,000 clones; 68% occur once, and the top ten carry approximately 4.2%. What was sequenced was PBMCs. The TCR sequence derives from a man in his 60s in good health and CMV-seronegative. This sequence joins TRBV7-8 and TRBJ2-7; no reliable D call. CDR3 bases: TGTGCCAGCAGCTCCTCCGAAGGCGCGGAACCGGTCTACGAGCAGTACTTC. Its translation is CASSSSEGAEPVYEQYF.